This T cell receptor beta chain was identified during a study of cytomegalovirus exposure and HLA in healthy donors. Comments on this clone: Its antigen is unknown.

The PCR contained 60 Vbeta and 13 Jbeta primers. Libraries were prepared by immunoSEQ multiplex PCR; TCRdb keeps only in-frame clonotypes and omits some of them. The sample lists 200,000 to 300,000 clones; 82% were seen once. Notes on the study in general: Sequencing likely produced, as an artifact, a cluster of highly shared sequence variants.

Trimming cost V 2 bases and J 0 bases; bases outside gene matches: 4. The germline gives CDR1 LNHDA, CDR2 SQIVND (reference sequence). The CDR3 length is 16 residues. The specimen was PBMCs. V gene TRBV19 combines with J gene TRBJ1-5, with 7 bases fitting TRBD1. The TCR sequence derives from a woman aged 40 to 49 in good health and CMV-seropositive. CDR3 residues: CASSIRDSLSNQPQHF. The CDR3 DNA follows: TGTGCCAGTAGTATAAGGGACAGCCTTAGCAATCAGCCCCAGCATTTT.